This TCR beta chain was identified during a study of vaccination and CD4 T cells after COVID-19. The length of the CDR3 is 15 residues. J was trimmed by 9 bases and V by 0 bases; bases with no gene match: 5. Per the germline V gene, CDR1 is DFQATT and CDR2 is SNEGSKA (reference sequence). Concerning this clonotype itself: Its specificity is not known.

Cultured CD4+ T-cell DNA underwent Oncomine TCR Beta short-read sequencing. TCRdb reprocessed the PCR reads via MiXCR and lists one record per CDR3 protein. The sample holds 8,500 to 13,000 distinct CDR3 sequences, roughly 43% seen once. The treatment: roughly 11-day PBMC culture with coronavirus spike peptide pools or control peptides (ViraFEST assay). The source of this sequence is a human donor who had recovered from COVID-19. Specimen: CD4+ T cells from blood, cultured in vitro. The genes are TRBV20-1 and TRBJ1-6; TRBD1 matches at 10 bases. The CDR3 sequence is CSARELGQGSSPLHF. CDR3 nucleotide sequence: TGCAGTGCTAGAGAGTTGGGACAGGGGAGTTCACCCCTCCACTTT.